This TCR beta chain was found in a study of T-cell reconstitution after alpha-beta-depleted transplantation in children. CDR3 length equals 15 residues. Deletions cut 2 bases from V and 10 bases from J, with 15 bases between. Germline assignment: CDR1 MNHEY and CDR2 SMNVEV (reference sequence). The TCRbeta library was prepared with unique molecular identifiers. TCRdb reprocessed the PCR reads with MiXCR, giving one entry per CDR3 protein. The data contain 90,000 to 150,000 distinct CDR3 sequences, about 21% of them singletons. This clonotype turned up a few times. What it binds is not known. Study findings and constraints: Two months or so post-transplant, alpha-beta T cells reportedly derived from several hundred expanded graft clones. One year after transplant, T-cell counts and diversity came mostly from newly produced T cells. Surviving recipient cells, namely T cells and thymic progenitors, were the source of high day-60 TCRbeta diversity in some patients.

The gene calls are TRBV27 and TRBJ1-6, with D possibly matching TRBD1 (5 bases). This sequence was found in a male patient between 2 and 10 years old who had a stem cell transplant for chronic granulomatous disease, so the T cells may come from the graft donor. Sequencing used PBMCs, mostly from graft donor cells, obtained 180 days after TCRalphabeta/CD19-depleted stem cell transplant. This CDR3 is CASSLRPGMGSPLHF. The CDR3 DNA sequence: TGTGCCAGCAGTTTACGACCAGGGATGGGGTCACCCCTCCACTTT.